The 5 T cell receptor beta chains below come from one sample, sequenced in a study of shared clonotypes between healthy human individuals. Profiled with immunoSEQ multiplex PCR; TCRdb holds only in-frame clones, not every one. The table records about 480,000 clones, over 60% of them present only once. The source material was PBMCs. These TCRs come from a woman in her forties in good health. Some clones in this sample may be carry-over from other donors' samples.

This clone occurred once. The chain employs TRBV11-2 and TRBJ2-1, with D perhaps being TRBD1 or TRBD2 (6 bases each). The CDR3 is 15 residues long. Germline V gene lookup returns CDR1 SGHAT and CDR2 FQNNGV. V gave up 7 bases and J gave up 4 bases, with 17 bases separating them. The CDR3 sequence is CASNRGREGYNEQFF. The CDR3 DNA follows: TGTGCCAGCAACCGGGGGCGGGAAGGATACAATGAGCAGTTCTTC.

V and J are TRBV27 and TRBJ1-2, with TRBD1 matching 9 bases. The length of the CDR3 is 15 residues. Germline V gene lookup returns CDR1 MNHEY and CDR2 SMNVEV (reference sequence). V trimming: 0 bases; J trimming: 4 bases; junction bases outside the gene matches: 3. Here the CDR3 reads CASSLSGTGSYGYTF. Written as DNA, the CDR3 is TGTGCCAGCAGTTTATCCGGGACAGGGAGCTATGGCTACACCTTC.

The J gene is TRBJ1-5, the V gene TRBV9; 11 nucleotides line up with TRBD1. Trimming at V came to 4 bases and at J to 6 bases, leaving 6 bases not matched to a gene. The CDR3 is made up of 15 amino acids. Looked up from germline, CDR1 is SGDLS and CDR2 is YYNGEE. The CDR3 DNA reads as TGTGCCAGCAGCCCGGGGACAGGGGGATCTCAGCCCCAGCATTTT. Encoded protein: CASSPGTGGSQPQHF.

This chain connects TRBV2 to TRBJ1-5; no clear D. The CDR3 is 13 amino acids. The V gene lost 2 bases and the J gene lost 2 bases, with 4 bases spanning the gap. Germline CDR1 SNHLY, CDR2 FYNNEI. Here the CDR3 DNA reads TGTGCCAGCAGTGAAACAGGCAATCAGCCCCAGCATTTT. Protein: CASSETGNQPQHF.

The table lists this clone with a count of one. The gene calls are TRBV9 and TRBJ2-2; D may match TRBD1 or TRBD2 (5 bases each). Germline CDR1 and CDR2: SGDLS and YYNGEE. This CDR3 is 17 amino acids long. Between the trimmed V and J ends, which lost 1 base and 2 bases, there was a span of 15 bases. The CDR3 protein is CASSVRGAVHNTGELFF. For the CDR3, the DNA is TGTGCCAGCAGCGTAAGAGGGGCAGTCCATAACACCGGGGAGCTGTTTTTT.